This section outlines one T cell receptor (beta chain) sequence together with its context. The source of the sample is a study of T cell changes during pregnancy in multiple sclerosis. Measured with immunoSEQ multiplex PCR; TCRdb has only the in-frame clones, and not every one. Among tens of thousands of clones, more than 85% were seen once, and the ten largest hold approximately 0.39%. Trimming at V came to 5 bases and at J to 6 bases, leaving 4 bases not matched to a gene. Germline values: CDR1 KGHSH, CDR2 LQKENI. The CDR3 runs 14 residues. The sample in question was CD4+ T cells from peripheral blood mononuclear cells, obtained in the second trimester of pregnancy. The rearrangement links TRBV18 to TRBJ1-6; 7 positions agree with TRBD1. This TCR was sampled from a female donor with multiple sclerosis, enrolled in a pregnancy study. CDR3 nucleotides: TGTGCCAGCTCATCCGACAGGGCTAATTCACCCCTCCACTTT. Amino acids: CASSSDRANSPLHF.